The present T cell receptor (beta chain) was sequenced within a study of T cell responses to AZD1222 COVID-19 vaccine. The repertoire was sequenced with immunoSEQ multiplex PCR; TCRdb's copy has only in-frame clones and lacks some. The top ten hold around 1.9% of the sample, which has about 130,000 clones, about 90% seen once. The sample consisted of peripheral blood, taken on day 0 of AZD1222 vaccination. The receptor was derived from an adult in good health.

CDR3: CASSQAPLPGYEQYF. In DNA, the CDR3 is TGTGCCAGCAGCCAAGCGCCCCTACCAGGCTACGAGCAGTACTTC. V usage is TRBV14 and J usage is TRBJ2-7; D unclear. V was shortened by 1 base and J by 3 bases, with 13 bases between the two germline ends. CDR3 length: 15 amino acids. Germline V gives CDR1 SGHDN, CDR2 FVKESK.